The rows below give T cell receptor beta chains drawn from one sample of a study of long-term antiretroviral therapy in people with HIV. The protocol was immunoSEQ multiplex PCR, while the TCRdb copy is restricted to in-frame clones and leaves out a portion. The sample has over 30,000 clones, 60% to 85% seen once. The material was unsorted PBMCs, obtained 2 years after starting antiretroviral therapy. The origin of the receptors is a woman in her 50s with HIV. The CDR3 runs from the conserved cysteine through the conserved F or W. The D gene is left open where the match is weak. Clone size is stated in some rows and not others, as once, few, many or a class when expanded.

CDR3 length	V gene	J gene	D gene	clone size	CDR3 DNA	CDR3 protein
13	TRBV4-1	TRBJ2-7	NA	few	TGCGCCAGCAGCCATGCCGGGACCTACGAGCAGTACTTC	CASSHAGTYEQYF
14	TRBV4-1	TRBJ2-1	TRBD1	few	TGCGCCAGCAGCCAAGACAACAGGGGTAATGAGCAGTTCTTC	CASSQDNRGNEQFF
18	TRBV15	TRBJ1-6	NA	NA	TGTGCCACCAGCAGAGATCCGCCCGATGAAGGGAAGAATTCACCCCTCCACTTT	CATSRDPPDEGKNSPLHF
12	TRBV11-1	TRBJ1-2	NA	NA	TGTGCCAGCAGCGGCAGGGTATTCGGCTACACCTTC	CASSGRVFGYTF
14	TRBV23-1	TRBJ2-5	TRBD1	NA	TGCGCCAGCAGTCAGTGGACAGGGGAAGAGACCCAGTACTTC	CASSQWTGEETQYF
13	TRBV7-2	TRBJ1-6	NA	NA	TGTGCCAGCAATCTCCAGGGGTTTTCACCCCTCCACTTT	CASNLQGFSPLHF
14	TRBV2	TRBJ2-6	NA	NA	TGTGCCACTAGGCAGGGTTCTGGGGCCAACGTCCTGACTTTC	CATRQGSGANVLTF
12	TRBV29-1	TRBJ1-1	TRBD1	NA	TGCAGCGTTGTAGAGCGGACAGGGGAAGCTTTCTTT	CSVVERTGEAFF
16	TRBV4-2	TRBJ1-2	TRBD1	NA	TGTGCCAGCAGCCAAGACCGGGACAGGGTGACAGATGGCTACACCTTC	CASSQDRDRVTDGYTF
13	TRBV30	TRBJ2-4	TRBD1	NA	TGTGCCTGGAGTGCATCCATTTCGGGACAGCAGTACTTC	CAWSASISGQQYF
16	TRBV9	TRBJ1-4	TRBD1	NA	TGTGCCAGCAGCGTAGGGGGGACAGGGAGGACTGAAAAACTGTTTTTT	CASSVGGTGRTEKLFF
18	TRBV11-1	TRBJ2-6	TRBD1	NA	TGTGCCAGCGGGGGACGGACAGGGTATCCCTCTGGGGCCAACGTCCTGACTTTC	CASGGRTGYPSGANVLTF
14	TRBV28	TRBJ1-2	NA	NA	TGTGCCAGCAGTGAGGAGGGATGGGACTATGGCTACACCTTC	CASSEEGWDYGYTF
13	TRBV18	TRBJ2-1	NA	NA	TGTGCCAGCTCACCCCTCGAGTACAATGAGCAGTTCTTC	CASSPLEYNEQFF
13	TRBV30	TRBJ1-4	NA	NA	TGTGCCTGGAGTGCGCAGACGAGTGAAAAACTGTTTTTT	CAWSAQTSEKLFF
14	TRBV7-9	TRBJ2-2	NA	once	TGTGCCAGCAGCTTAGTAACAGTCTCCGGGGAGCTGTTTTTT	CASSLVTVSGELFF
13	TRBV2	TRBJ2-2	NA	NA	TGTGCCAGCAGTGAAACTGGGACCGGGGAGCTGTTTTTT	CASSETGTGELFF
18	TRBV4-2	TRBJ1-5	TRBD1	NA	TGTGCCAGCAGCCAAGATAGGGCAGGGGGAGGATTGAATCAGCCCCAGCATTTT	CASSQDRAGGGLNQPQHF
16	TRBV11-2	TRBJ1-2	TRBD1	once	TGTGCCAGCAGCCACCGGGACAGGCCTCGAAACTATGGCTACACCTTC	CASSHRDRPRNYGYTF
14	TRBV30	TRBJ2-1	NA	NA	TGTGCCTGGAGTGCAACTAATTCCGGGACTCCAATCTTCTTC	CAWSATNSGTPIFF
12	TRBV4-1	TRBJ1-1	NA	once	TGCGCCAGCAGCCGGCAAGGAACTGAAGCTTTCTTT	CASSRQGTEAFF
11	TRBV10-2	TRBJ1-1	NA	NA	TGCGCCAGCAGGACAAACACTGAAGCTTTCTTT	CASRTNTEAFF
14	TRBV19	TRBJ2-6	NA	NA	TGTGCCAGTATAAAGGGCAGAGGGGCCAACGTCCTGACTTTC	CASIKGRGANVLTF
13	TRBV7-7	TRBJ2-5	TRBD2	NA	TGTGCCAGCAGCTTGGGGGGGGTGGAGACCCAGTACTTC	CASSLGGVETQYF
15	TRBV7-8	TRBJ2-1	TRBD2	few	TGTGCCAGCAGCTTACCTAGCGGGGCCTACAATGAGCAGTTCTTC	CASSLPSGAYNEQFF
15	TRBV11-2	TRBJ1-4	NA	NA	TGTGCCAGCAGCTTAGGCCCCGGGAGGGGTGAAAAACTGTTTTTT	CASSLGPGRGEKLFF
16	TRBV7-3	TRBJ2-5	TRBD1	NA	TGTGCCAGCAGCCTATACCGGACAGGGGTTGAAGAGACCCAGTACTTC	CASSLYRTGVEETQYF
12	TRBV11-3	TRBJ1-3	NA	NA	TGTGCCAGCAGAGGGTCTGGAAACACCATATATTTT	CASRGSGNTIYF
13	TRBV5-1	TRBJ1-1	NA	NA	TGCGCCAGCAGCTTCCTGGGACCCTGGCGGGCTTTCTTT	CASSFLGPWRAFF
14	TRBV11-3	TRBJ2-2	TRBD1	NA	TGTGCCAGCAGCCAGGGGGAAAACACCGGGGAGCTGTTTTTT	CASSQGENTGELFF
13	TRBV11-2	TRBJ1-6	NA	few	TGTGCCAGCAGCTTACGAACAAATTCACCCCTCCACTTT	CASSLRTNSPLHF
15	TRBV2	TRBJ1-4	NA	once	TGTGCCAGCAGTGGACACTCTTTCAGTAATGAAAAACTGTTTTTT	CASSGHSFSNEKLFF
14	TRBV27	TRBJ1-1	NA	few	TGTGCCAGCAGTTTATCGTCAGGGATGGATGAAGCTTTCTTT	CASSLSSGMDEAFF
13	TRBV6-6	TRBJ2-1	TRBD2	NA	TGTGCCAGTCGTAGCGGGAGAAACTATGAGCAGTTCTTC	CASRSGRNYEQFF
17	TRBV7-9	TRBJ1-5	NA	NA	TGTGCCAGCAGCTTAGAAGGGGGTAGGGGAGACAATCAGCCCCAGCATTTT	CASSLEGGRGDNQPQHF
13	TRBV6-1	TRBJ2-7	TRBD1	NA	TGTGCCAGCAGGGGACAGACAGACGGCGAGCAGTACTTC	CASRGQTDGEQYF
13	TRBV2	TRBJ1-1	NA	few	TGTGCCAGCAGTTCCGGTCCCAACACTGAAGCTTTCTTT	CASSSGPNTEAFF
12	TRBV19	TRBJ1-2	NA	NA	TGTGCCAGTAGTATAGGGTATGATGGCTACACCTTC	CASSIGYDGYTF
16	TRBV2	TRBJ1-5	TRBD1	NA	TGTGCCAGCAGTGAAGCGGGGGACAGCTACAATCAGCCCCAGCATTTT	CASSEAGDSYNQPQHF
14	TRBV11-2	TRBJ1-3	NA	NA	TGTGCCAGCAGCTTAGATTCTGTAGGAAACACCATATATTTT	CASSLDSVGNTIYF
13	TRBV19	TRBJ1-2	NA	NA	TGTGCCAGTAGCTCCTGGGGGCGTATGGGCTACACCTTC	CASSSWGRMGYTF
13	TRBV28	TRBJ1-3	NA	NA	TGTGCCAGCAGCATGGGGGCTGGAAACACCATATATTTT	CASSMGAGNTIYF
12	TRBV30	TRBJ1-2	NA	NA	TGTGCCTGGAGATCGGGGGTCTATGGCTACACCTTC	CAWRSGVYGYTF